This TCR beta chain was observed in a study of siplizumab effects on memory and regulatory T cells. Overall study findings and caveats: Mapping to unstimulated subsets was achieved for only a minor fraction of alloreactive clones. Major contributors to the alloresponse seemed to be naive T cells, which also appeared more diverse than memory cells.

About this clone: The antigen remains undetermined.

This CDR3 contains 14 residues. V was shortened by 4 bases and J by 1 base, with 11 bases between the two germline ends. Per germline, CDR1 SGHTA and CDR2 FQGTGA. Where a few donor pairs were concerned, the unstimulated naive, memory, effector memory and TEMRA subsets underwent sequencing. Some clones are missing from TCRdb's copy, which holds only in-frame ones; the method was immunoSEQ multiplex PCR. The sample yields tens of thousands of clones, 96% seen once. J is TRBJ2-7 and V is TRBV7-3; D call uncertain. The receptor comes from a human donor in good health. The sample taken for sequencing was naive CD4+ T cells sorted from blood. The CDR3 protein is CASSSQLGSYEQYF. CDR3 in DNA: TGTGCCAGCAGCTCCCAATTGGGGTCCTACGAGCAGTACTTC.